The sequence of this TCR beta chain was determined in a study of OX40 agonist ivuxolimab in advanced cancers. Germline values: CDR1 SGHNT, CDR2 YENEEA. CDR3 size: 17 residues. Trimming left V 5 bases short and J 5 bases short, with 22 bases between. Blood sampling took place at baseline, cycle 4 day 1, and cycle 7 day 1. The assay was immunoSEQ multiplex PCR, and TCRdb's table has in-frame clones only and misses some. The sample carries approximately 69,000 clones, 90% recorded once. Sequencing was performed on CD4+ or CD8+ T cells sorted from blood, taken in a trial of the OX40 agonist ivuxolimab. This sequence was found in an adult with an advanced solid tumor such as melanoma, head and neck, liver or kidney cancer. The chain is built from TRBV11-3 and TRBJ2-1; perhaps TRBD1 as D (6 bases). DNA of the CDR3: TGTGCCAGCAGCCTAACGTTATCGGCAGGGGTGAACAATGAGCAGTTCTTC. Translated: CASSLTLSAGVNNEQFF.